This TCR beta chain was identified in a study of T cell repertoires in cytomegalovirus infection. Study at large: The public TCR beta signatures pointed to both CMV infection and matching HLA type.

The CDR3 is 13 residues long. Trimming removed 8 bases at V and 0 bases at J, with 10 bases between. This clonotype was detected only a few times. Antigen: not known. Study-level points and caveats: The response measured ex vivo was dominated by TCR beta clonotypes (HLA-C-restricted and CMV-specific). Summed public TCR beta family frequency identified CMV carriers bearing the relevant HLA.

Each CDR3 protein is one row after TCRdb ran MiXCR on the reads. The sample shows 150,000 to 200,000 distinct CDR3 sequences, 15% to 20% of them seen only once. The source of this sequence is a human donor in good health (CMV status not recorded). Some clones in this sample may be carry-over from other donors' samples. V and J are TRBV12-3 or TRBV12-4 and TRBJ1-2, with D hard to call. What was sequenced was PBMCs. The CDR3 nucleotides are TGTGCCAGCGCCCCCGACGCTAACTATGGCTACACCTTC. Translation: CASAPDANYGYTF.